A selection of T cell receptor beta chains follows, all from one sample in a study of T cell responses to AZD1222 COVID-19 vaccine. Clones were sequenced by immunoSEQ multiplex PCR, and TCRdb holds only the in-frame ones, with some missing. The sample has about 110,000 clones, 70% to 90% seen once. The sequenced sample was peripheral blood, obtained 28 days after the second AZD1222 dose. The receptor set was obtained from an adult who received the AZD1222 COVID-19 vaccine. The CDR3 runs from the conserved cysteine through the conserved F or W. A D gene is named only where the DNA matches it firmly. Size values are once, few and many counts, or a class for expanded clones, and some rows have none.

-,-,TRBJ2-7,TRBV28,TGTGCCAGCAGCGTCCCCGACGGAGGCTACGAGCAGTACTTC,CASSVPDGGYEQYF
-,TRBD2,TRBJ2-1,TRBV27,TGTGCCAGCAGTTTCCTTCGACTAGCGGGAGGAGGAATCAATGAGCAGTTCTTC,CASSFLRLAGGGINEQFF
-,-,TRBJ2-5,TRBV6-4,TGTGCCAGCAGTGACCCGAAGTGGAGCGTACGGCTAGAAAGGGCTAGGGGAGAGACCCAGTACTTC,CASSDPKWSVRLERARGETQYF
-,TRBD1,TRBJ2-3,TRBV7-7,TGTGCCAGCAGCTTATTCCAGGGGGCAGATACGCAGTATTTT,CASSLFQGADTQYF
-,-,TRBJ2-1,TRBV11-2,TGTGCCAGCAGCTTAACCGGACAGAACTACAATGAGCAGTTCTTC,CASSLTGQNYNEQFF
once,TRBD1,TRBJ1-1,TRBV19,TGTGCCAGTAGTTCTCAGACAGGGGCAGTCACTGAAGCTTTCTTT,CASSSQTGAVTEAFF
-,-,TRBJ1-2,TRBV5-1,TGCGCCAGCAGCCCAGGGGATGGCTACACCTTC,CASSPGDGYTF
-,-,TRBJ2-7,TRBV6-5,TGTGCCAGCAGCCCCCATTTTACCCTAGCCAACGAGCAGTACTTC,CASSPHFTLANEQYF
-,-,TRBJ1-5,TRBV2,TGTGCCAGCATGGCGGCGTATAGCAATCAGCCCCAGCATTTT,CASMAAYSNQPQHF
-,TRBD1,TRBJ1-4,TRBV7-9,TGTGCCAGCATCGAGGACAGGGTTGGAGGTGAAAAACTGTTTTTT,CASIEDRVGGEKLFF
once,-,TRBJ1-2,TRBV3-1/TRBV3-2,TGTGCCAGCAGCCAAGGGAGAAGCGGCGGCTATGGCTACACCTTC,CASSQGRSGGYGYTF
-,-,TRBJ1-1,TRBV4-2,TGTGCCAGCAGCCCCGGGGGCAGGCCGAACACTGAAGCTTTCTTT,CASSPGGRPNTEAFF
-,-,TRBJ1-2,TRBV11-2,TGTGCCAGCAGCTTAGATCAAGTCAGAGGCTACACCTTC,CASSLDQVRGYTF
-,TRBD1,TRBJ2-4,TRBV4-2,TGTGCCAGCAGCCAAGAAACGCAGGGGGCGACCATTCAGTACTTC,CASSQETQGATIQYF
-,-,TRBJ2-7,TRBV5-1,TGCGCCAGCAGCTTGGTGACGGTTTCTTACGAGCAGTACTTC,CASSLVTVSYEQYF
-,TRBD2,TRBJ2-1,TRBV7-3,TGTGCCAGCAGCTTAAAGGGCCCTAGCGGACCCCCCTACAATGAGCAGTTCTTC,CASSLKGPSGPPYNEQFF
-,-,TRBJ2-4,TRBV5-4,TGTGCCAGCAGCATCGATGCCGCCAAAAACATTCAGTACTTC,CASSIDAAKNIQYF
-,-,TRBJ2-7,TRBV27,TGTGCCAGCAGTTTAAGGGGGACTTACGAGCAGTACTTC,CASSLRGTYEQYF
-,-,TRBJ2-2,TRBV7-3,TGTGCCAGCAGCCCGACAGGGAACACCGGGGAGCTGTTTTTT,CASSPTGNTGELFF
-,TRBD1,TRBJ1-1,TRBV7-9,TGTGCCAGCAGCTTTCTAAGACAGGGCAGGGATTTGAACACTGAAGCTTTCTTT,CASSFLRQGRDLNTEAFF
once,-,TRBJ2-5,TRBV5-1,TGCGCCAGCTCCAAACAGTCAGGGGCGGGAGAGACCCAGTACTTC,CASSKQSGAGETQYF
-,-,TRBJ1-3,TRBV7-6,TGTGCCAGCAGCTTAGTCACGGCAGGACAGTTCTCTGGAAACACCATATATTTT,CASSLVTAGQFSGNTIYF
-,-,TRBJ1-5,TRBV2,TGTGCCAGCGAGGGGGGTCAGGGAAGCGGTCAGCCCCAGCATTTT,CASEGGQGSGQPQHF
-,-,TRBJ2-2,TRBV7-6,TGTGCCAGCAGCACCTTGACAGGGACTATGAACACCGGGGAGCTGTTTTTT,CASSTLTGTMNTGELFF
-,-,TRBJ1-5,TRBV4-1,TGCGCCAGCAGCCTAGGTAGCAATCAGCCCCAGCATTTT,CASSLGSNQPQHF
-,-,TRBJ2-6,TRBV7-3,TGTGCCAGCAGCTTAACGTCGACAGCTTCTGGGGCCAACGTCCTGACTTTC,CASSLTSTASGANVLTF
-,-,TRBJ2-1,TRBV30,TGTGCCTGGAGGCCAGGTATCTCCTACAATGAGCAGTTCTTC,CAWRPGISYNEQFF
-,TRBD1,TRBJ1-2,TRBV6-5,TGTGCCAGCACCGACAGGGGATTAAACTATGGCTACACCTTC,CASTDRGLNYGYTF
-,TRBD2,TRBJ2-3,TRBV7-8,TGTGCCAGCAGCTCTAGCGGCAGCACAGATACGCAGTATTTT,CASSSSGSTDTQYF
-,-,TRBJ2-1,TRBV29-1,TGCAGCGTTGAAGATAGCAGGCCCCTAAACAATGAGCAGTTCTTC,CSVEDSRPLNNEQFF
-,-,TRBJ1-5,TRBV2,TGTGCCAGCAGGGGGGACGGTAATCAGCCCCAGCATTTT,CASRGDGNQPQHF
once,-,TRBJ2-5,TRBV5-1,TGCGCCAGCAGCTTGAGGGAGACCCAGTACTTC,CASSLRETQYF
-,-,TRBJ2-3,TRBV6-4,TGTGCCAGCAGTGAGGGCACAGATACGCAGTATTTT,CASSEGTDTQYF
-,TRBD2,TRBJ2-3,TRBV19,TGTGCCAGTAGTGCTAGCGGGTACACAGATACGCAGTATTTT,CASSASGYTDTQYF
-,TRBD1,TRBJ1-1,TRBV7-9,TGTGCCAGCAGCCTAGGGACAGTGAACACTGAAGCTTTCTTT,CASSLGTVNTEAFF
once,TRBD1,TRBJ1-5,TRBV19,TGTGCCAGTATTGGGACAGGGAGGTTACCCCAGCATTTT,CASIGTGRLPQHF
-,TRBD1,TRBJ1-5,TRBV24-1,TGTGCCACCAGTGCCCCGGGACAGGGACAGCCCCAGCATTTT,CATSAPGQGQPQHF
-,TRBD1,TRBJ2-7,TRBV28,TGTGCCAGCAGTTTCGGGGACAGTCCCTACGAGCAGTACTTC,CASSFGDSPYEQYF
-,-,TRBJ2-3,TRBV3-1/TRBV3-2,TGTGCCAGCAGTCATCCGCCTTACAGTAGGGTTTCTAGCACAGATACGCAGTATTTT,CASSHPPYSRVSSTDTQYF
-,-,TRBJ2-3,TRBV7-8,TGTGCCAGCAGCTTCCGGGACAGCACAGATACGCAGTATTTT,CASSFRDSTDTQYF
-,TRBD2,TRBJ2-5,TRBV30,TGTGCCTGGAGTGCACGGGGGAGGGGAGCCCAGTACTTC,CAWSARGRGAQYF
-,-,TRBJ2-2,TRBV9,TGTGCCAGCAGCGTACGGTCCGGACCGGCGAACACCGGGGAGCTGTTTTTT,CASSVRSGPANTGELFF
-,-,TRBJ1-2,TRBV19,TGTGCCAGTGGCTGGGCAGGGAACGTCTATGGCTACACCTTC,CASGWAGNVYGYTF
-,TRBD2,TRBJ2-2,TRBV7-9,TGTGCCAGCAGCTCGCTCGGGGGGATGAACACCGGGGAGCTGTTTTTT,CASSSLGGMNTGELFF
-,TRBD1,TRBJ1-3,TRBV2,TGTGCCAGCAAGGACAGGGGCGGCGGAAACACCATATATTTT,CASKDRGGGNTIYF
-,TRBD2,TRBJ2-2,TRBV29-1,TGCAGCGTTGAGGGGGAGGGCGGGGAGCTGTTTTTT,CSVEGEGGELFF
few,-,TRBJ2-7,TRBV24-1,TGTGCCACCAGTGACTCCGGGACGGTCGCCTACGAGCAGTACTTC,CATSDSGTVAYEQYF
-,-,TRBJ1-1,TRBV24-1,TGTGCCACCAGTGGGGGGGCTTACACTGAAGCTTTCTTT,CATSGGAYTEAFF
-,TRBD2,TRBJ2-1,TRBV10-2,TGCGCCAGCAGTGAAGGGGTAGCGGGAGGGCCGGGTGAGCAGTTCTTC,CASSEGVAGGPGEQFF
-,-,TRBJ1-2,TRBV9,TGTGCCAGCAGCGACAGTGGGTATGGCTACACCTTC,CASSDSGYGYTF
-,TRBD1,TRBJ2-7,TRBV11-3,TGTGCCAGCAACAGCTCGGACAGGGCAGAGTACGAGCAGTACTTC,CASNSSDRAEYEQYF
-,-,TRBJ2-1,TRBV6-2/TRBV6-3,TGTGCCAGCAGTTACTCGATCGGCTCGAGCAATGAGCAGTTCTTC,CASSYSIGSSNEQFF
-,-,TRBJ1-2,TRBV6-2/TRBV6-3,TGTGCCAGCAGCTCCGCAGGGGCTGACTATGGCTACACCTTC,CASSSAGADYGYTF
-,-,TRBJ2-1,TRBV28,TGTGCCAGCAGACTTTCTGACATTTACAATGAGCAGTTCTTC,CASRLSDIYNEQFF
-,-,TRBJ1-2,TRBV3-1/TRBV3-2,TGTGCCAGCAGCCAGAGGGGCGACTATGGCTACACCTTC,CASSQRGDYGYTF
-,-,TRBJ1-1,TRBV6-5,TGTGCCAGCAGTTTCCCGGGGGTAAAGAACACTGAAGCTTTCTTT,CASSFPGVKNTEAFF
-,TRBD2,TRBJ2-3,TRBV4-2,TGTGCCAGCAGCCAAGGAGGACTAGCGAGTTTCACAGATACGCAGTATTTT,CASSQGGLASFTDTQYF
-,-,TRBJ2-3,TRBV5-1,TGCGCCAGCAGCTTGGGACATATGACAGATACGCAGTATTTT,CASSLGHMTDTQYF
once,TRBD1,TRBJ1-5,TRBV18,TGTGCCAGCTCACCATATGGGGCAGGGGGTTTGCAGCCCCAGCATTTT,CASSPYGAGGLQPQHF